The 3 T cell receptor beta chains listed next were all sequenced from one sample in a study of radiotherapy plus CTLA-4 blockade in lung cancer. Assay: immunoSEQ multiplex PCR; the TCRdb copy retains only in-frame clones and omits some. The table includes 34,000 or so clones, around 75% detected once. This sample comprised peripheral blood, obtained from a patient treated with radiotherapy plus ipilimumab. These receptors all come from a human donor with non-small cell lung cancer that progressed on radiotherapy plus ipilimumab.

This chain connects TRBV6-5 to TRBJ2-7; 9 nucleotides agree with TRBD2. V was clipped by 0 bases and J by 2 bases; unmatched bases: 5. CDR3 length equals 16 residues. From germline, CDR1 is MNHEY and CDR2 SVGAGI. This CDR3 reads CASSYSMSGGTYEQYF. The DNA of the CDR3 is TGTGCCAGCAGTTACTCGATGAGCGGGGGGACCTACGAGCAGTACTTC.

This clone was found a few times. The gene calls are TRBV5-4 and TRBJ2-5; D may be TRBD1 or TRBD2 (6 bases each). Germline lookup yields CDR1 SGHNT and CDR2 YYREEE (reference sequence). Trimming took off 5 bases at V and 5 bases at J, with 19 bases between the two ends. The CDR3 is 15 amino acids. The CDR3 DNA reads TGTGCCAGCAGGCCCGGTTGGGGGGCAGGGGAGACCCAGTACTTC. Translating gives CASRPGWGAGETQYF. Looking up the rest from reference TRBV5-4 and TRBJ2-5 gives the full variable domain: ETGVTQSPTHLIKTRGQQVTLRCSSQSGHNTVSWYQQALGQGPQFIFQYYREEENGRGNFPPRFSGLQFPNYSSELNVNALELDDSALYLCASRPGWGAGETQYFGPGTRLLVL.

V and J are TRBV30 and TRBJ1-6; 9 bases align to TRBD1. CDR3 length: 15 amino acids. Germline lookup yields CDR1 GTSNPN and CDR2 SVGIG (reference sequence). V shed 2 bases and J 11 bases; nucleotides not matched to a gene: 10. CDR3 sequence (DNA): TGTGCCTGGAGTCCCCAAGGGACAGGGAAAACACCCCTCCACTTT. It is translated as CAWSPQGTGKTPLHF.